This T cell receptor (beta chain) was obtained from a study of blood T cells in healthy people across ages. About this clonotype itself: The target antigen is unknown.

Whole-study findings and limits: Naive T cell percentage showed a strong correlation with the diversity of TCR beta.

A second PCR, run for about 7 to 11 cycles, used a sample-barcoded 5' primer plus a J-beta primer mix. TCRdb reprocessed the 5' RACE reads via MiXCR and lists one record per CDR3 protein. The sample lists 1.5 million to 2 million distinct CDR3 sequences; approximately 40% were seen once. The donors, all healthy, were Caucasians living in Russia, aged roughly 6 to 100. Staff drew ten milliliters of peripheral blood from each donor. The sequence derives from a human donor in good health. The sample taken for sequencing was blood.

This chain's CDR3 is CAPQAFTEAFF. The CDR3 DNA is TGTGCCCCCCAAGCTTTCACTGAAGCTTTCTTT. The J gene is TRBJ1-1, the V gene TRBV12-3 or TRBV12-4, with D unresolved. The CDR3 has 11 amino acids. The V gene lost 11 bases and the J gene lost 4 bases, with 11 bases spanning the gap.